These T cell receptor beta chains were read from a single sample in a study of T cell clonotyping in hematopoietic cell transplantation. Assay: immunoSEQ multiplex PCR; the TCRdb copy retains only in-frame clones and omits some. The data contain about 41,000 clones, roughly 85% of them singletons. This material consisted of peripheral blood mononuclear cells, taken before stem cell transplant. The receptors stem from a man in his 60s with acute myeloid leukemia. Some clones in this sample may be carry-over from other donors' samples. CDR3s include the opening cysteine and the closing phenylalanine or tryptophan. D genes are given only for firm matches. The size field is filled for only some rows; it gives once, few, many or a size class.

TRBV4-3,TRBJ1-2,-,-,TGCGCCAGCAGCCAAGATTACGCTCGGACCGAAGGCTACACCTTC,CASSQDYARTEGYTF
TRBV9,TRBJ1-5,-,-,TGTGCCAGCAGCGTAGACGGGGCCCCCAATCAGCCCCAGCATTTT,CASSVDGAPNQPQHF
TRBV18,TRBJ2-7,-,TRBD1,TGTGCCAGCTCACCTTCGGGACAGAGCTCCTACGAGCAGTACTTC,CASSPSGQSSYEQYF
TRBV28,TRBJ1-1,-,-,TGTGCCAGCAGTTTATACAGCTCGAACACTGAAGCTTTCTTT,CASSLYSSNTEAFF
TRBV4-2,TRBJ2-5,-,-,TGTGCCAGCAGCCAAATGAGCAGGGGGGGGCCTGAGACCCAGTACTTC,CASSQMSRGGPETQYF
TRBV4-3,TRBJ1-1,medium-sized,-,TGCGCCAGCAGCCAAGATCGGTCGGGCTATGAAGCTTTCTTT,CASSQDRSGYEAFF
TRBV11-3,TRBJ2-7,-,-,TGTGCCAGCAGCCCAAGACGGAGCTCCTACGAGCAGTACTTC,CASSPRRSSYEQYF
TRBV6-1,TRBJ1-2,-,-,TGTGCCAGCAGTAACGGGGCCACCTATGGCTACACCTTC,CASSNGATYGYTF
TRBV7-2,TRBJ1-3,once,-,TGTGCCAGCAGCTCCACCGCCCCATTCGGGGGGGCTTCTGGAAACACCATATATTTT,CASSSTAPFGGASGNTIYF
TRBV9,TRBJ2-3,once,TRBD2,TGTGCCAGCAGTGCCGGGACTAGCACCATTCAGGGGCAGTATTTT,CASSAGTSTIQGQYF
TRBV7-9,TRBJ2-2,-,TRBD1,TGTGCCACACCGGGACAGGGTCCCACCGGGGAGCTGTTTTTT,CATPGQGPTGELFF
TRBV7-2,TRBJ2-7,-,-,TGTGCCAGCAGCTTTAAGGGTGCCTACGAGCAGTACTTC,CASSFKGAYEQYF
TRBV18,TRBJ2-3,few,-,TGTGCCAGCTCACCACAGGCCGGAATCGGCACAGATACGCAGTATTTT,CASSPQAGIGTDTQYF
TRBV5-4,TRBJ2-1,-,-,TGTGCCAGCAGCTTGGATAAGGCAGATGAGCAGTTCTTC,CASSLDKADEQFF
TRBV11-1,TRBJ2-7,-,-,TGTGCCAGCAGCCACGACGGGAGACACTACGAGCAGTACTTC,CASSHDGRHYEQYF
TRBV7-6,TRBJ1-1,-,-,TGTGCCAGCAGCCAAATGGGGTCGAACACTGAAGCTTTCTTT,CASSQMGSNTEAFF
TRBV9,TRBJ2-7,-,-,TGTGCCAGCAGCGTAGATCCTAGCCCGGGCTACGAGCAGTACTTC,CASSVDPSPGYEQYF
TRBV11-3,TRBJ2-7,-,-,TGTGCCAGCAGCTTAGGGTCAGGGCTCCTCTACGAGCAGTACTTC,CASSLGSGLLYEQYF
TRBV4-2,TRBJ1-5,-,-,TGTGCCAGCAGCCGGGAGAGGTGGAATCAGCCCCAGCATTTT,CASSRERWNQPQHF
TRBV27,TRBJ1-1,once,-,TGTGCCAGCAGTTTAGTTCCGGGATCCCTCACTGAAGCTTTCTTT,CASSLVPGSLTEAFF
TRBV18,TRBJ2-2,few,-,TGTGCCAGCTCACCGTACGGGACTCCGAACACCGGGGAGCTGTTTTTT,CASSPYGTPNTGELFF
TRBV6-1,TRBJ1-2,few,-,TGTGCCAGCTCTTCTCGGGCAGGGTCCTATGGCTACACCTTC,CASSSRAGSYGYTF
TRBV30,TRBJ1-2,-,-,TGTGCCTGGAGTGTACCGGCAGCCCGGGGAGAAAACTATGGCTACACCTTC,CAWSVPAARGENYGYTF
TRBV5-4,TRBJ1-2,-,-,TGTGCCAGCAGCTTGGCCGGGCAGGGCCCTGGCTACACCTTC,CASSLAGQGPGYTF
TRBV6-5,TRBJ2-1,-,-,TGTGCCACCCGACGGGGGAGCTCCTACAATGAGCAGTTCTTC,CATRRGSSYNEQFF
TRBV5-5,TRBJ1-2,-,-,TGTGCCAGCAGCTTGCCGACAGTCACACATGGCTACACCTTC,CASSLPTVTHGYTF
TRBV7-9,TRBJ2-3,once,-,TGTGCCAGCAGCTTTGGGACAAGAAGCACAGATACGCAGTATTTT,CASSFGTRSTDTQYF
TRBV18,TRBJ1-1,-,TRBD1,TGTGCCAGCTCACTAACCGGGACAGATACTGAAGCTTTCTTT,CASSLTGTDTEAFF
TRBV4-2,TRBJ2-5,-,-,TGTGCCAGCAGCCAAGCGAACAGGGTCCAAGAGACCCAGTACTTC,CASSQANRVQETQYF
TRBV4-1,TRBJ1-3,-,-,TGCGCCAGCAGCCAAGATCAAGGCCATTATGGAAACACCATATATTTT,CASSQDQGHYGNTIYF
TRBV29-1,TRBJ1-1,-,-,TGCAGCGTTCGAAAAGAGCTGAACACTGAAGCTTTCTTT,CSVRKELNTEAFF
TRBV7-7,TRBJ2-7,-,-,TGTGCTAGCAGCCCCGGGACTGTCTTCTACGAGCAGTACTTC,CASSPGTVFYEQYF
TRBV29-1,TRBJ1-6,-,-,TGCAGCGTAGCACAGGGAGTAGAAGGGTCACCCCTCCACTTT,CSVAQGVEGSPLHF
TRBV7-9,TRBJ1-1,-,-,TGTGCCAGCAGCTTATCTCCCTTGTGGGTCACTGAAGCTTTCTTT,CASSLSPLWVTEAFF
TRBV7-9,TRBJ2-7,-,-,TGTGCCGGGGAGGATTCAACCTACGAGCAGTACTTC,CAGEDSTYEQYF
TRBV25-1,TRBJ1-2,-,-,TGTGCCAGCCGGGCCCTCTATGGCTACACCTTC,CASRALYGYTF
TRBV7-6,TRBJ1-5,-,-,TGTGCCAGCAGCTTAACTCAGGACATCAATCAGCCCCAGCATTTT,CASSLTQDINQPQHF
TRBV27,TRBJ1-2,-,-,TGTGCCAGCAGTTGGGGCCAGAACTATGGCTACACCTTC,CASSWGQNYGYTF
TRBV27,TRBJ2-5,-,TRBD1,TGTGCCAGCACCGGAGCTGGGACAGGACAAGAGACCCAGTACTTC,CASTGAGTGQETQYF
TRBV28,TRBJ2-2,-,-,TGTGCCAGCGGGAGGCAGGGACAGCTCACCGGGGAGCTGTTTTTT,CASGRQGQLTGELFF
TRBV30,TRBJ1-6,few,-,TGTGCCTGGCTACGAGACTTTAATTCACCCCTCCACTTT,CAWLRDFNSPLHF
TRBV19,TRBJ2-7,-,-,TGTGCCAGTAGTCCCCTAGACTCCTACGAGCAGTACTTC,CASSPLDSYEQYF
TRBV6-5,TRBJ2-2,-,-,TGTGCCAGCAGCCCCGGAGCGGGGAACACCGGGGAGCTGTTTTTT,CASSPGAGNTGELFF
TRBV28,TRBJ2-7,once,-,TGTGCCAGCAGTCCGAGTGTGTACGAGCAGTACTTC,CASSPSVYEQYF
TRBV11-3,TRBJ1-2,-,TRBD1,TGTGCCAGCAGCCCAACCGACAGGGCGGCAGGGATCTATGGCTACACCTTC,CASSPTDRAAGIYGYTF
TRBV9,TRBJ2-6,once,TRBD1,TGTGCCAGCAGCGTAGGCGAGACAGGGGTCTCTGGGGCCAACGTCCTGACTTTC,CASSVGETGVSGANVLTF
TRBV18,TRBJ2-7,-,-,TGTGCCAGCTCACTTAACAGGGAGGGCGAGCAGTACTTC,CASSLNREGEQYF
TRBV2,TRBJ2-3,-,-,TGTGCCAGCGGGGGGGGCCCAGTCACAGATACGCAGTATTTT,CASGGGPVTDTQYF
TRBV15,TRBJ1-2,once,-,TGTGCCACCGGGCCCGGCGCTAGCTATGGCTACACCTTC,CATGPGASYGYTF
TRBV19,TRBJ1-5,-,-,TGTGCCAGTACCCAGGGGCATCAGCCCCAGCATTTT,CASTQGHQPQHF
TRBV6-5,TRBJ1-1,-,-,TGTGCCAGCAGTTACTATCATCGCACTGAAGCTTTCTTT,CASSYYHRTEAFF
TRBV28,TRBJ2-3,-,-,TGTGCCAGCAGTAACTTTGGACTACAAACAACAGATACGCAGTATTTT,CASSNFGLQTTDTQYF
TRBV4-3,TRBJ1-1,-,-,TGCGCCAGCAGCCAACGGGGGGGGCTCGACACTGAAGCTTTCTTT,CASSQRGGLDTEAFF
TRBV28,TRBJ2-5,-,-,TGTGCCAGCAGTTTACAGGGCCAAGAGACCCAGTACTTC,CASSLQGQETQYF
TRBV7-2,TRBJ2-7,once,TRBD2,TGTGCCAGCAGCACCGGACTAGCGGCCCCCTACGAGCAGTACTTC,CASSTGLAAPYEQYF
TRBV4-2,TRBJ1-6,-,-,TGTGCCAGCAGCCAAGAAGTGGGTCTCAATTCACCCCTCCACTTT,CASSQEVGLNSPLHF